This T cell receptor (beta chain) was observed in a study of CD8+ T cells in alopecia areata. Extracted from the samples, RNA was reverse transcribed into cDNA to serve as the sequencing template. Repertoires were generated with immunoSEQ multiplex PCR, while TCRdb's copy carries only in-frame clones and drops some. The data hold around 200,000 clones, with under 70% observed a single time. Treatment described: oral pan-JAK inhibitor, 5-10 mg twice daily. Both peripheral blood and punch biopsies of lesional scalp skin were obtained from patients who had alopecia areata. V was clipped by 7 bases and J by 7 bases, with 13 bases between them. The CDR3 spans 11 residues. The germline V gene has CDR1 DFQATT and CDR2 SNEGSKA (reference sequence).

The input for sequencing was CD4+ T cells sorted from blood, taken at week 4, from a patient treated with tofacitinib. This chain links TRBV20-1 with TRBJ1-1, with D possibly TRBD1 on 5 matching bases. The TCR was taken from a human donor with alopecia areata. This CDR3 reads CSVERGGEAFF. For the CDR3, the DNA is TGCAGTGTGGAGAGGGGAGGTGAAGCTTTCTTT.